The entry below gives a single T cell receptor (beta chain) sequence along with its context. Antigen specificity is unknown. Sequencing was performed with immunoSEQ multiplex PCR; in TCRdb, only in-frame clones are kept and a portion is missing. The table has about 2 million clones, roughly 94% seen once. These data come from a study of shared clonotypes between healthy human individuals. Study background: Three CD4 naive, three CD4 memory, two CD8 naive and one CD8 memory plate were used per donor. General observations from the study: Rarefaction analysis demonstrated incomplete sorted-subset sequencing notwithstanding large depth. Sequencing depth was expected to affect clonotype sharing among donors.

This clonotype originated in a man aged 18 to 29 in good health. The sequenced sample consisted of naive CD4+ T cells sorted from blood. Subset indicated: CD45RA+ positively selected.

This CDR3 is CASSYPKGFGAFF. Here the CDR3 DNA reads TGTGCCAGCAGTTACCCAAAGGGGTTTGGGGCTTTCTTT. V usage is TRBV6-6 and J usage is TRBJ1-1; maybe TRBD1 (5 bases). The CDR3 sequence is 13 residues long. Germline loops: CDR1 MNHNY, CDR2 SVGAGI (reference sequence). Trimming left V 2 bases short and J 11 bases short, with 15 bases between.